This paragraph reports one T cell receptor beta chain. This entry is derived from a study of human T cells and chemical hapten exposure. Germline V lookup: CDR1 SGDLS, CDR2 YYNGEE. CDR3 length equals 14 residues. V gave up 3 bases and J gave up 0 bases, with 7 bases separating them. Time point specified: pre-sensitization, week 0. The treatment: therapeutic diphenylcyclopropenone sensitization with weekly scalp DPC. Unique molecular identifiers were affixed to discrete cDNA molecules within the library. Via MiXCR, TCRdb re-called the RACE reads, giving one row per CDR3 protein. The repertoire holds about 250,000 distinct CDR3 sequences, with 7.5% to 9% as singletons.

The receptor was derived from a man aged 18-30 years with alopecia areata. Some clones in this sample may be carry-over from other donors' samples. The material was whole blood, obtained in connection with sensitization to the hapten diphenylcyclopropenone (DPC). The chain combines TRBV9 with TRBJ1-3; D is uncertain. The CDR3 region is CASSDRNSGNTIYF. CDR3 DNA: TGTGCCAGCAGCGACAGAAACTCTGGAAACACCATATATTTT. Drawing the rest from reference TRBV9 and TRBJ1-3, the complete variable domain is DSGVTQTPKHLITATGQRVTLRCSPRSGDLSVYWYQQSLDQGLQFLIQYYNGEERAKGNILERFSAQQFPDLHSELNLSSLELGDSALYFCASSDRNSGNTIYFGEGSWLTVV.